Only a few counts were recorded for the clone carrying this T cell receptor beta chain. The target antigen is unknown. The junction shows a germline mismatch at one end, possibly a read error. These data belong to a study of OX40 agonist ivuxolimab in advanced cancers. Collection of blood occurred at baseline, at cycle 4 day 1, and at cycle 7 day 1. Clones were sequenced by immunoSEQ multiplex PCR, and TCRdb holds only the in-frame ones, with some missing. The sample lists tens of thousands of clones, 75% to 90% occurring once. Notes on the study in general: Expanded clones were, on average, more numerous among CD8+ T cells than CD4+.

CDR1 MDHEN and CDR2 SYDVKM come from the germline V gene. CDR3 length: 14 residues. The sequencing used CD4+ or CD8+ T cells sorted from blood, collected in a trial of the OX40 agonist ivuxolimab. The TCR sequence derives from an adult with an advanced solid tumor such as melanoma, head and neck, liver or kidney cancer. The gene calls are TRBV28 and TRBJ2-7; the D call may be TRBD1 or TRBD2 (5 bases each). CDR3 sequence (DNA): TGTGCCAGCAGCTTATGGGACCAGAACCACGAGCAGTACTTC. Amino acids: CASSLWDQNHEQYF.